This TCR beta chain was sequenced during a study of CXCR3-negative and CXCR3-positive naive CD8 T cells. The method, 5' RACE with UMI labels, was used to prepare the TRB cDNA libraries. From its re-call of the 5' RACE reads, TCRdb lists each CDR3 protein once, without DNA. In all, the sample yields around 120,000 distinct CDR3 sequences. From germline, CDR1 is MNHEY and CDR2 SMNVEV (reference sequence). The CDR3 is 14 amino acids. CD45RO-CCR7+CD27+CD95- marked naive CD8+ T cells. Overall study findings and caveats: Naive subsets had comparable surface CD5, so TRB CDR3 properties gauged TCR strength. The study found comparably high diversity in both naive subsets and much lower diversity in memory CD8+ cells. TRB CDR3s of CXCR3-positive naive cells were more hydrophobic than those of CXCR3-negative naive cells. TRBV-TRBJ usage was alike in naive CXCR3-negative and CXCR3-positive cells but differed in memory cells.

Comments on this clonotype: Its specificity is unknown.

The sequenced sample was naive CXCR3+ CD8+ T cells from blood. Specified subset: CD45RO-CCR7+CD27+CD95- naive CD8+ T cells expressing CXCR3 (TNR3+). The sequence was collected from a human donor in good health. Some clones in this sample may be carry-over from other donors' samples. V usage is TRBV27 and J usage is TRBJ2-7; checking the TCRdb D call of TRBD1 is not possible without DNA. The CDR3: CASSLQGPTYEQYF.